The next 21 T cell receptor beta chains were all read from a single sample in a study of T cells after yellow fever vaccination. MiXCR was run by TCRdb on the 5' RACE reads, yielding one entry per CDR3 protein. The table has about 210,000 distinct CDR3 sequences, 6.7% seen once; the top ten hold around 1%. The sample here was CD4+ T cells sorted from PBMCs, taken on the day of the yellow fever booster vaccination. The receptors come from a man aged 30-40 years who received the YFV17D yellow fever vaccine.

This clonotype occurred many times. The chain combines TRBV7-3 with TRBJ2-5; 7 bases align to TRBD1. This CDR3 spans 13 amino acids. CDR1 and CDR2 (germline): SGHTA, FQGTGA. The J segment lost 5 bases and the V segment lost 2 bases, leaving 2 bases of the junction unmatched. The CDR3 nucleotides are TGTGCCAGCAGCTTAGACAGGGTTGAGACCCAGTACTTC. Its translation is CASSLDRVETQYF.

This clonotype was seen a handful of times. The chain carries TRBV7-2 and TRBJ2-3; 12 bases are shared with TRBD2. The CDR3 consists of 17 residues. CDR1 and CDR2 (germline): SGHTA, FQGNSA. The J segment lost 6 bases and the V segment lost 4 bases, leaving 11 bases of the junction unmatched. CDR3 protein: CASSSRLAGAARDTQYF. Written as DNA, the CDR3 is TGTGCCAGCAGCTCCCGACTAGCGGGGGCTGCCAGGGATACGCAGTATTTT.

This clonotype was detected ten times or more. The rearrangement uses TRBV6-2 or TRBV6-3 and TRBJ2-7; no firm D call. Germline CDR1 reads MNHEY; CDR2 reads SVGEGT. Trimming cost V 5 bases and J 1 base, with 12 bases left between them. This CDR3 has 14 amino acids. DNA of the CDR3: TGTGCCAGCAGTACCTATTCTAAGTCCTACGAGCAGTACTTC. It codes for CASSTYSKSYEQYF.

This clonotype was counted ten times or more. The chain couples TRBV7-2 to TRBJ2-4, with D possibly matching TRBD2 (5 bases). Germline V gives CDR1 SGHTA, CDR2 FQGNSA. CDR3 length: 13 amino acids. V was cut by 6 bases and J by 10 bases, with 16 bases left in between. CDR3: CASSPNPGFIQYF. The CDR3 DNA reads as TGTGCCAGCAGTCCCAACCCGGGATTTATTCAGTACTTC.

This clonotype was detected ten times or more. An end of the junction does not agree with germline; a read error may underlie this. The rearrangement links TRBV4-3 to TRBJ2-7, with 8 bases identical to TRBD1. Germline assignment: CDR1 LGHNA and CDR2 YSLEER. The CDR3 has 13 amino acids. The CDR3 here is CASSQDRGYEQYF. Written as DNA, the CDR3 is TGTGCCAGCAGCCAAGACAGGGGCTACGAGCAGTACTTC.

This clonotype was counted at least ten times. V gene TRBV29-1 combines with J gene TRBJ2-5, with unresolved D. Germline lookup yields CDR1 SQVTM and CDR2 ANQGSEA. The CDR3 runs to 12 residues. V shed 5 bases and J shed 5 bases, with 12 bases lying between them. As DNA, the CDR3 is TGCAGCGTTAGCGATGGTACGGAGACCCAGTACTTC. Translated, it gives CSVSDGTETQYF.

V gene TRBV7-2 combines with J gene TRBJ2-1; 10 bases line up with TRBD1. Trimming at V came to 4 bases and at J to 3 bases, leaving 6 bases not matched to a gene. The CDR3 extends over 16 amino acids. Germline V lookup: CDR1 SGHTA, CDR2 FQGNSA. As DNA, the CDR3 is TGTGCCAGCAGCTATACCGGGACAGGGGTCTACAATGAGCAGTTCTTC. Translation gives CASSYTGTGVYNEQFF.

This sequence joins TRBV7-2 and TRBJ2-7; the D is unclear. The CDR3 has 12 amino acids. CDR1 and CDR2 (germline): SGHTA, FQGNSA. The V end was cut by 10 bases, the J end by 2 bases, with 12 bases between. This CDR3 is CAIESSPYEQYF. In DNA, the CDR3 is TGTGCCATCGAGAGTAGTCCCTACGAGCAGTACTTC.

This clonotype was recorded at least ten times. This rearrangement joins TRBV6-5 to TRBJ2-4; TRBD2 aligns across 7 bases. Per the germline V gene, CDR1 is MNHEY and CDR2 is SVGAGI. After removal of 6 bases from V and 11 bases from J, the junction contained 10 bases not matched to a gene. The CDR3 length is 13 residues. The CDR3: CASSIWGGELQYF. As DNA, the CDR3 is TGTGCCAGCAGCATATGGGGGGGGGAGCTTCAGTACTTC.

This clonotype was observed a few times. The chain uses TRBV19 and TRBJ2-5; TRBD1 might be the D (5 bases). The CDR3 covers 13 residues. CDR1 is LNHDA and CDR2 is SQIVND in the germline V gene (reference sequence). V was pared by 3 bases and J by 5 bases, with 10 bases between. The CDR3 DNA follows: TGTGCCAGTAGTATGTTCAGGGCGGAGACCCAGTACTTC. This encodes CASSMFRAETQYF.

The chain joins TRBV3-1 to TRBJ2-1, with D tentatively TRBD2 (6 bases). V was shortened by 4 bases and J by 5 bases, with 15 bases between the two germline ends. The CDR3 spans 15 residues. CDR1 LGHDT and CDR2 YNNKEL come from the germline V gene (reference sequence). The CDR3 region is CASSPGLSRNNEQFF. The CDR3, as DNA: TGTGCCAGCAGCCCAGGACTATCACGGAACAATGAGCAGTTCTTC.

This clonotype was seen more than once but under ten times. The J gene is TRBJ2-7, the V gene TRBV7-2; no clear D. Germline CDR1 and CDR2: SGHTA and FQGNSA. The ends were cut back, 1 base at V and 0 bases at J, with 10 bases in the middle. The length of the CDR3 is 15 residues. The CDR3 region has the DNA TGTGCCAGCAGCTTAGTTGTGAACCCCTCCTACGAGCAGTACTTC. Protein sequence: CASSLVVNPSYEQYF.

In the case of this clonotype: This may stem from a read error, because a much larger clone lies one nucleotide away. This chain connects TRBV20-1 to TRBJ1-5; perhaps TRBD1 as D (6 bases). Trimming removed 3 bases at V and 3 bases at J, with 9 bases between. Per germline, CDR1 DFQATT and CDR2 SNEGSKA (reference sequence). There are 13 residues in the CDR3. CDR3 residues: CSASWDTNQPQHF. The CDR3 nucleotides are TGCAGTGCTAGTTGGGACACCAATCAGCCCCAGCATTTT.

This clonotype has ten or more counts. The chain employs TRBV30 and TRBJ2-5, with D perhaps matching TRBD1 (5 bases). V was clipped by 2 bases and J by 5 bases, with 18 bases between them. The germline V gene has CDR1 GTSNPN and CDR2 SVGIG (reference sequence). The CDR3 is 15 residues long. CDR3 amino acids: CAWSTRGSTRETQYF. As DNA, the CDR3 is TGTGCCTGGAGTACAAGGGGCTCCACGCGGGAGACCCAGTACTTC.

The rearrangement joins TRBV19 to TRBJ1-1, with 9 nucleotides matching TRBD1. CDR1 and CDR2 from the germline V gene are LNHDA and SQIVND (reference sequence). The CDR3 contains 15 residues. Germline trimming cut 6 bases from V and 2 bases from J; bases unmatched to any gene: 7. The CDR3 DNA reads as TGTGCCAGTAGGGACAGGGGAGGACACAACACTGAAGCTTTCTTT. It yields the protein CASRDRGGHNTEAFF.

This clonotype came up many times. The chain carries TRBV5-1 and TRBJ2-1, with D maybe TRBD2 (5 bases). V was cut by 4 bases and J by 10 bases, with 18 bases left in between. Germline V CDR1 and CDR2: SGHRS, YFSETQ. CDR3 size: 14 residues. As DNA, the CDR3 is TGCGCCAGCAGCCCGAGCTTACCCGGGGAGGAGCAGTTCTTC. It codes for CASSPSLPGEEQFF. Looking up the rest from reference TRBV5-1 and TRBJ2-1 gives the full variable domain: KAGVTQTPRYLIKTRGQQVTLSCSPISGHRSVSWYQQTPGQGLQFLFEYFSETQRNKGNFPGRFSGRQFSNSRSEMNVSTLELGDSALYLCASSPSLPGEEQFFGPGTRLTVL.

The rearrangement links TRBV5-6 to TRBJ2-5; weak D call: TRBD2 (5 bases). With 0 bases removed from V and 5 bases from J, the gap between germline ends came to 8 bases. This CDR3 has 13 residues. Germline loops: CDR1 SGHDT, CDR2 YYEEEE. CDR3 nucleotide sequence: TGTGCCAGCAGCTTGGGGGAGTGGGAGACCCAGTACTTC. Its protein product is CASSLGEWETQYF.

This clonotype appeared many times. V gene TRBV10-3 combines with J gene TRBJ2-7, with 12 nucleotides matching TRBD1. Germline lookup yields CDR1 ENHRY and CDR2 SYGVKD. This CDR3 is built from 14 residues. The V gene end was trimmed by 10 bases and the J gene end by 5 bases; junction bases not matched to a gene: 9. The CDR3 loop reads CATAGTGGRNEQYF. The CDR3 DNA reads TGTGCCACCGCCGGGACAGGGGGCAGGAACGAGCAGTACTTC.

This clonotype was observed a handful of times. V is TRBV7-8 and J is TRBJ1-5; TRBD1 matches 7 bases. CDR1 and CDR2 (germline): SGHVS, FQNEAQ. With V trimmed by 1 base and J by 6 bases, 3 bases remained unmatched. The CDR3 is made up of 14 amino acids. The CDR3 DNA reads as TGTGCCAGCAGCTTAGGCAGGGGGGGTCAGCCCCAGCATTTT. It encodes CASSLGRGGQPQHF.

The V gene is TRBV7-9, the J gene TRBJ1-3; D is possibly TRBD1 (6 bases). The CDR3 has 17 amino acids. CDR1 is SEHNR, CDR2 FQNEAQ, per germline (reference sequence). Trimming stripped 0 bases from V and 0 bases from J, with 12 bases between. The CDR3 region is CASSLATTGSSGNTIYF. CDR3 DNA sequence: TGTGCCAGCAGCTTAGCAACAACAGGGAGCTCTGGAAACACCATATATTTT.

This clonotype was counted ten times or more. The genes are TRBV20-1 and TRBJ2-3; 7 positions match TRBD1. The germline V gene has CDR1 DFQATT and CDR2 SNEGSKA (reference sequence). This CDR3 region has 15 residues. J was trimmed by 7 bases and V by 4 bases; bases with no gene match: 14. CDR3 protein: CSANPKGASRNTQYF. The CDR3 DNA sequence: TGCAGTGCTAATCCAAAGGGGGCCAGTCGCAATACGCAGTATTTT.